Presented here are 32 T cell receptor beta chains from one specimen sequenced in a study of cytomegalovirus exposure and HLA in healthy donors. It was with 60 Vbeta and 13 Jbeta primers that the PCR ran. The data were produced by immunoSEQ multiplex PCR, yet TCRdb's version contains in-frame clones alone and is incomplete. This table holds 100,000 to 120,000 clones, over 60% found once. Sequenced material: PBMCs. Receptors originate from a woman in her fifties or sixties in good health and CMV-seropositive.

CDR3 DNA: TGTGCCAGCAGGAGACAGTCGTGGAATGAGCAGTTCTTC. It specifies CASRRQSWNEQFF. The rearrangement uses TRBV2 and TRBJ2-1; TRBD1 might be the D (5 bases). This CDR3 has 13 amino acids. Germline values: CDR1 SNHLY, CDR2 FYNNEI. Trimming pared 6 bases from V and 7 bases from J, leaving 13 bases between.

The chain has TRBV6-1 and TRBJ2-5, with TRBD1 matching 7 bases. From germline, CDR1 is MNHNS and CDR2 SASEGT. The junction had 9 bases not matched to a gene; V was cut back by 6 bases and J by 5 bases. The length of the CDR3 is 14 residues. This chain's CDR3 is CASRAGQVGETQYF. Written as DNA, the CDR3 is TGTGCCAGCAGGGCCGGACAGGTTGGGGAGACCCAGTACTTC.

The chain links TRBV18 to TRBJ1-4, with TRBD1 as a possible D gene (5 bases). This CDR3 contains 14 residues. CDR1 is KGHSH and CDR2 is LQKENI in the germline V gene. The V and J ends lost 5 bases and 3 bases respectively, with 10 bases between them. In nucleotides, the CDR3 is TGTGCCAGCTCAACAGGATCAGCTAATGAAAAACTGTTTTTT. It yields the protein CASSTGSANEKLFF.

This clone was observed a single time. The V call is TRBV2, the J call TRBJ2-7, with 8 bases that match TRBD1. Germline-derived CDR1 and CDR2 are SNHLY and FYNNEI. Trimming cost V 6 bases and J 3 bases; bases outside gene matches: 10. CDR3 size: 15 residues. Here the CDR3 DNA reads TGTGCCAGCAGAGCCGACAGGGGAATTCGCTACGAGCAGTACTTC. It specifies CASRADRGIRYEQYF.

The rearrangement uses TRBV6-6 and TRBJ2-3; D remains ambiguous. Trimming shortened V by 0 bases and J by 3 bases, and 7 bases separated the two germline ends. The germline V gene has CDR1 MNHNY and CDR2 SVGAGI (reference sequence). This CDR3 region has 14 residues. CDR3 amino acids: CASSYSSGTDTQYF. Here the CDR3 DNA reads TGTGCCAGCAGTTACTCATCCGGGACAGATACGCAGTATTTT.

As concerns this clone: The CDR3 ends on some other residue instead of the conserved phenylalanine or tryptophan, so this is likely a read error. It is unclear where the CDR3 begins or ends on the DNA, so no DNA is shown, and the CDR3 is as TCRdb lists it. This chain uses TRBV11-2 with TRBJ2-6; the table's D call of TRBD1 was not tested on the DNA. The germline V gene has CDR1 SGHAT and CDR2 FQNNGV. The CDR3 length equals 10 residues, ends included. CDR3 loop: CASSGIYRDT.

The V and J genes are TRBV18 and TRBJ2-5, with 8 nucleotides matching TRBD2. The assigned J gene may be wrong: the sequence end matches TRBJ2-7 better. The CDR3 loop spans 14 amino acids. CDR1 and CDR2 (germline): KGHSH, LQKENI. CDR3 nucleotides: TGTGCCAGCTCACCGGGACTAGTCTCCTACGAGCAGTACTTC. Protein: CASSPGLVSYEQYF.

V gene TRBV27 combines with J gene TRBJ2-2, with D possibly TRBD1 on 5 matching bases. V was cut by 0 bases and J by 6 bases, with 11 bases left in between. CDR3 size: 15 residues. Germline values: CDR1 MNHEY, CDR2 SMNVEV (reference sequence). The CDR3 DNA follows: TGTGCCAGCAGTTTATCGCTGGGCAGGGCCGGGGAGCTGTTTTTT. This sequence encodes CASSLSLGRAGELFF.

The chain recombines TRBV27 with TRBJ2-1; possible D gene TRBD2, 5 bases. This CDR3 has 15 residues. V was trimmed by 5 bases and J by 9 bases, leaving 20 bases between them. Germline CDR1 reads MNHEY; CDR2 reads SMNVEV (reference sequence). The CDR3 sequence is CASSMVAGRRGEQFF. The CDR3 nucleotides are TGTGCCAGCAGTATGGTGGCTGGCCGTCGGGGTGAGCAGTTCTTC.

The chain employs TRBV2 and TRBJ2-6, with 8 bases fitting TRBD1. Trimming took 7 bases from V and 0 from J; bases not matched to a gene: 11. The CDR3 totals 18 residues. Germline V gives CDR1 SNHLY, CDR2 FYNNEI. The CDR3 nucleotides are TGTGCCAGCATGGGCAGGGGGCGCCCCCGCTCTGGGGCCAACGTCCTGACTTTC. Translating it yields CASMGRGRPRSGANVLTF.

The CDR3 reads CASSSPGQGQYEQYF. The CDR3 DNA follows: TGTGCCAGCAGTTCTCCGGGACAGGGACAATACGAGCAGTACTTC. The chain links TRBV6-5 to TRBJ2-7; the match to TRBD1 covers 9 bases. With 4 bases clipped from V and 4 bases from J, the junction kept 8 bases outside the gene matches. Looked up from germline, CDR1 is MNHEY and CDR2 is SVGAGI. CDR3 length: 15 amino acids.

As DNA, the CDR3 is TGTGCCAGCAGTTTACGACAGGCACAAGAGACCCAGTACTTC. Translating it yields CASSLRQAQETQYF. J is TRBJ2-5 and V is TRBV27; D is possibly TRBD1 (6 bases). The germline gives CDR1 MNHEY, CDR2 SMNVEV (reference sequence). There are 14 residues in the CDR3. V shed 2 bases and J shed 2 bases, with 9 bases lying between them.

On this clone itself: Relative to the germline gene, one junction end is altered; a read error may explain this. The chain is built from TRBV7-9 and TRBJ2-7, with 7 bases aligning to TRBD2. The CDR3 consists of 14 residues. Germline CDR1 reads SEHNR; CDR2 reads FQNEAQ (reference sequence). The CDR3 region has the DNA TGTTCCAGCAGCTTACTAGCGACGGGCGACGAGCAGTACTTC. Translated, it gives CSSSLLATGDEQYF. The full variable domain, rest sourced from reference TRBV7-9 and TRBJ2-7, is DTGVSQNPRHKITKRGQNVTFRCDPISEHNRLYWYRQTLGQGPEFLTYFQNEAQLEKSRLLSDRFSAERPKGSFSTLEIQRTEQGDSAMYLCSSSLLATGDEQYFGPGTRLTVT.

V gene TRBV7-3 combines with J gene TRBJ2-3; D is unclear. Germline V CDR1 and CDR2: SGHTA, FQGTGA. The germline V and J ends were trimmed by 0 bases and 2 bases, with 9 bases remaining between them. CDR3 length: 15 amino acids. CDR3 sequence reads: CASSLTNSNTDTQYF. For the CDR3, the DNA is TGTGCCAGCAGCTTAACGAACTCCAACACAGATACGCAGTATTTT.

This clone was counted a single time. The chain links TRBV7-8 to TRBJ1-5; 7 bases are shared with TRBD1. This CDR3 spans 14 amino acids. With V trimmed by 3 bases and J by 2 bases, 1 base remained unmatched. CDR1 and CDR2 (germline): SGHVS, FQNEAQ. In DNA, the CDR3 is TGTGCCAGCAGCTTCGACAGGGGCAATCAGCCCCAGCATTTT. Translation gives CASSFDRGNQPQHF. Full variable domain (remainder filled in from reference TRBV7-8 and TRBJ1-5): GAGVSQSPRYKVAKRGQDVALRCDPISGHVSLFWYQQALGQGPEFLTYFQNEAQLDKSGLPSDRFFAERPEGSVSTLKIQRTQQEDSAVYLCASSFDRGNQPQHFGDGTRLSIL.

The rearrangement joins TRBV2 to TRBJ1-2; D is unresolved. Germline-derived CDR1 and CDR2 are SNHLY and FYNNEI. This CDR3 comprises 15 residues. V lost 2 bases and J lost 4, with 14 bases in between. The CDR3 nucleotides are TGTGCCAGCAGTGAACCCTCAGGACTGAGCTATGGCTACACCTTC. Its translation: CASSEPSGLSYGYTF.

This clone was counted a single time. The same CDR3 also results from other DNA sequences found in this sample. The chain combines TRBV9 with TRBJ1-1; D uncertain. Trimming shortened V by 1 base and J by 4 bases, and 14 bases separated the two germline ends. CDR3 size: 15 residues. CDR1 and CDR2 from the germline V gene are SGDLS and YYNGEE. This CDR3 is CASSVREGRGTEAFF. CDR3 sequence (DNA): TGTGCCAGCAGCGTAAGGGAGGGCCGGGGCACTGAAGCTTTCTTT.

The V call is TRBV9, the J call TRBJ2-3; tentatively, D is TRBD2 (5 bases). There are 13 residues in the CDR3. Trimming shortened V by 6 bases and J by 4 bases, and 12 bases separated the two germline ends. CDR1 and CDR2 from the germline V gene are SGDLS and YYNGEE. The DNA for the CDR3 is TGTGCCAGCACTCGGGGTCTCGCAGATACGCAGTATTTT. As protein: CASTRGLADTQYF.

The CDR3 is CASSEAWTGVAPLHF. In nucleotides, the CDR3 is TGTGCCAGCAGTGAAGCTTGGACAGGGGTTGCACCCCTCCACTTT. The V gene is TRBV6-1, the J gene TRBJ1-6; 9 bases line up with TRBD1. Per germline, CDR1 MNHNS and CDR2 SASEGT. The trim removed 0 bases at V and 11 bases at J, leaving 5 bases unmatched. The CDR3 totals 15 residues.

The chain carries TRBV5-1 and TRBJ1-1; no firm D call. CDR1 is SGHRS, CDR2 YFSETQ, per germline. The CDR3 consists of 16 residues. V lost 2 bases and J lost 1, with 15 bases in between. The CDR3 nucleotides read TGCGCCAGCAGCTTAATCCCTTTCCCAGGGAACACTGAAGCTTTCTTT. Translating it yields CASSLIPFPGNTEAFF.

This chain's CDR3 is CSVGLAGRQETQYF. In DNA, the CDR3 is TGCAGCGTTGGGCTGGCAGGGAGGCAAGAGACCCAGTACTTC. The chain couples TRBV29-1 to TRBJ2-5, with TRBD2 as a possible D gene (6 bases). Trimming cost V 4 bases and J 2 bases, with 14 bases left between them. The CDR3 runs to 14 residues. Germline values: CDR1 SQVTM, CDR2 ANQGSEA.

The genes are TRBV5-1 and TRBJ2-1; 8 nucleotides agree with TRBD2. Germline V CDR1 and CDR2: SGHRS, YFSETQ. The CDR3 is 16 residues long. J lost 9 bases, V lost 4 bases, and 15 bases had no gene match. The CDR3 here is CASSVRLAGLFPEQFF. Here the CDR3 DNA reads TGCGCCAGCAGCGTAAGATTAGCGGGATTATTTCCTGAGCAGTTCTTC.

The sample holds a few counts of this clone. The rearrangement links TRBV19 to TRBJ1-1, with D unclear. The CDR3 is 15 residues long. The germline CDR1 and CDR2 sequences are LNHDA and SQIVND (reference sequence). The ends were cut back, 1 base at V and 2 bases at J, with 11 bases in the middle. CDR3 nucleotide sequence: TGTGCCAGTAGTATAGCTTCTGGAGTTAACACTGAAGCTTTCTTT. It yields the protein CASSIASGVNTEAFF.

With regard to this clone: Different DNA sequences within this sample yield the same CDR3. The rearrangement joins TRBV7-9 to TRBJ2-7; possible D gene TRBD2, 6 bases. The CDR3 has 13 residues. Germline V CDR1 and CDR2: SEHNR, FQNEAQ (reference sequence). V was pared by 5 bases and J by 1 base, with 9 bases between. The CDR3 sequence: CASSRGSSYEQYF. The DNA for the CDR3 is TGTGCCAGCAGCCGGGGGTCATCCTACGAGCAGTACTTC.

The V and J genes are TRBV4-2 and TRBJ2-7; 7 nucleotides match TRBD1. This CDR3 contains 16 residues. Germline trimming cut 3 bases from V and 3 bases from J; bases unmatched to any gene: 11. CDR1 LGHNA and CDR2 YNFKEQ come from the germline V gene. CDR3 bases: TGTGCCAGCAGCCAGGCCACCGGGACAGCCAACTACGAGCAGTACTTC. It yields the protein CASSQATGTANYEQYF.

This chain joins TRBV7-9 and TRBJ2-7; D perhaps matches TRBD1 (5 bases). V lost 6 bases and J lost 3, with 9 bases in between. The CDR3 has 12 amino acids. Per germline, CDR1 SEHNR and CDR2 FQNEAQ (reference sequence). The CDR3 here is CASSSQGYEQYF. DNA for the CDR3: TGTGCCAGCAGTTCCCAGGGCTACGAGCAGTACTTC.

V usage is TRBV10-3 and J usage is TRBJ2-3, with 7 bases lining up with TRBD1. Germline values: CDR1 ENHRY, CDR2 SYGVKD. There are 14 residues in the CDR3. The trim removed 6 bases at V and 1 base at J, leaving 4 bases unmatched. CDR3 in DNA: TGTGCCATCAGACCAACAGGGGGCACAGATACGCAGTATTTT. It specifies CAIRPTGGTDTQYF.

J is TRBJ2-2 and V is TRBV5-1; D possibly corresponds to TRBD1 (5 bases). Germline values: CDR1 SGHRS, CDR2 YFSETQ. This CDR3 has 12 amino acids. V lost 7 bases and J 6 bases, leaving 10 bases between the germline ends. CDR3 sequence reads: CASGALAGELFF. Here the CDR3 DNA reads TGCGCCAGCGGGGCCCTGGCCGGGGAGCTGTTTTTT.

This rearrangement joins TRBV4-2 to TRBJ2-1; 10 positions agree with TRBD2. Germline V CDR1 and CDR2: LGHNA, YNFKEQ. CDR3 length: 16 residues. Germline trimming cut 0 bases from V and 9 bases from J; bases unmatched to any gene: 8. CDR3: CASSQDPSGRGGEQFF. In DNA, the CDR3 is TGTGCCAGCAGCCAAGATCCCAGCGGGAGGGGGGGTGAGCAGTTCTTC.

This clone was observed once. The CDR3 is CASSIGQRNTEAFF. CDR3 DNA: TGTGCCAGTAGTATAGGACAGCGGAACACTGAAGCTTTCTTT. The chain has TRBV19 and TRBJ1-1; D perhaps matches TRBD1 (5 bases). Trimming took off 1 base at V and 1 base at J, with 7 bases between the two ends. Germline V lookup: CDR1 LNHDA, CDR2 SQIVND (reference sequence). This CDR3 has 14 residues.

V gene TRBV28 combines with J gene TRBJ2-1; no firm D call. CDR3 size: 12 residues. Germline CDR1 MDHEN, CDR2 SYDVKM. Trimming stripped 2 bases from V and 7 bases from J, with 6 bases between. The CDR3 DNA is TGTGCCAGCAGTTTAACGCGGAATGAGCAGTTCTTC. Translating it yields CASSLTRNEQFF.

This chain links TRBV5-1 with TRBJ1-3, with a possible D match to TRBD1 (5 bases). The V end was cut by 0 bases, the J end by 1 base, with 11 bases between. Per germline, CDR1 SGHRS and CDR2 YFSETQ. There are 16 residues in the CDR3. CDR3: CASSLELGGSGNTIYF. DNA of the CDR3: TGCGCCAGCAGCTTGGAATTGGGGGGTTCTGGAAACACCATATATTTT.